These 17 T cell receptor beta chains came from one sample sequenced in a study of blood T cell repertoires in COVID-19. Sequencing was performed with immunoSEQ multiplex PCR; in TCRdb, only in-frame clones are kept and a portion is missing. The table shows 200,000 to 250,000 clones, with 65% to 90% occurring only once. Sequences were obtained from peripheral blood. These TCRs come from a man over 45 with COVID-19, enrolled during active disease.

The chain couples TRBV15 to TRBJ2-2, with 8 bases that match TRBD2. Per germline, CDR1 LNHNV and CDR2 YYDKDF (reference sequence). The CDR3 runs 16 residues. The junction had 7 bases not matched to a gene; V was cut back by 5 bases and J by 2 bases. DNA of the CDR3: TGTGCCACCAGCGTGACGGGGGGGCCTAACACCGGGGAGCTGTTTTTT. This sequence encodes CATSVTGGPNTGELFF.

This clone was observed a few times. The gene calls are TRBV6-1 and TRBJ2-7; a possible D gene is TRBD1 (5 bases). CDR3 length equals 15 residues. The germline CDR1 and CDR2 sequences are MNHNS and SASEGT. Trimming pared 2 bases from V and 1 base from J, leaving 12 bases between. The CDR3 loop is CASSEWGSPSYEQYF. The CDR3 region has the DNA TGTGCCAGCAGTGAATGGGGCAGCCCTTCCTACGAGCAGTACTTC.

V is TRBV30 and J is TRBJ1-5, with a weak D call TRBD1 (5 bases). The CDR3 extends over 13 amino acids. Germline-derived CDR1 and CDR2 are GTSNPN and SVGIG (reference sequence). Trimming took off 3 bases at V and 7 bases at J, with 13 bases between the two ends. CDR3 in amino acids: CAWSGGLDQPQHF. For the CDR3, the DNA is TGTGCCTGGAGCGGGGGTCTTGACCAGCCCCAGCATTTT.

The CDR3 bases are TGTGCCAGCAGTTTCGACAGGGGGCGTGTTAGTGGCTACACCTTC. Its translation: CASSFDRGRVSGYTF. V gene TRBV6-5 combines with J gene TRBJ1-2, with 10 bases fitting TRBD1. CDR1 MNHEY and CDR2 SVGAGI come from the germline V gene. This CDR3 is 15 amino acids long. Germline trimming cut 4 bases from V and 7 bases from J; bases unmatched to any gene: 9.

This CDR3 reads CASSYSAGRGDLAQHF. The CDR3 bases are TGTGCCAGCAGTTACTCGGCAGGGAGGGGGGATTTGGCCCAGCATTTT. The chain uses TRBV6-6 and TRBJ1-5; D perhaps matches TRBD1 (6 bases). The CDR3 runs to 16 residues. Trimming removed 0 bases at V and 11 bases at J, with 20 bases between. CDR1 is MNHNY, CDR2 SVGAGI, per germline (reference sequence).

In DNA form, the CDR3 reads TGTGCCAGCAGACGACAGGCCTATGGCTACACCTTC. It is translated as CASRRQAYGYTF. The rearrangement joins TRBV6-5 to TRBJ1-2; the D gene is possibly TRBD1 (6 bases). This CDR3 comprises 12 residues. Trimming took 6 bases from V and 4 from J, leaving 9 bases between them. Germline loops: CDR1 MNHEY, CDR2 SVGAGI.

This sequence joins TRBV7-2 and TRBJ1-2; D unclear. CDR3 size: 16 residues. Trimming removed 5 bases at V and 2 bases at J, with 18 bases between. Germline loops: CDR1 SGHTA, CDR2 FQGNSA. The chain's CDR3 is CASSQRSRYTNYGYTF. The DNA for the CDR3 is TGTGCCAGCAGCCAGCGTTCAAGGTATACGAACTATGGCTACACCTTC.

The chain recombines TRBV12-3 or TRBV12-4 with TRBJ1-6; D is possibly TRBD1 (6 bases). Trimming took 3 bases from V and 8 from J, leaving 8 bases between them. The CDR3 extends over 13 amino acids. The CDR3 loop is CASSLDRDSPLHF. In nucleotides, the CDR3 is TGTGCCAGCAGTTTGGACAGAGATTCACCCCTCCACTTT.

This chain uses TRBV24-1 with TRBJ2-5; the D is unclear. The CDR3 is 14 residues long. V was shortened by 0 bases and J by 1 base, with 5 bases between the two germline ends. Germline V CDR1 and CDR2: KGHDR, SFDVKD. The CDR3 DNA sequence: TGTGCCACCAGTGATTTGCACAGCCAAGAGACCCAGTACTTC. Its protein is CATSDLHSQETQYF.

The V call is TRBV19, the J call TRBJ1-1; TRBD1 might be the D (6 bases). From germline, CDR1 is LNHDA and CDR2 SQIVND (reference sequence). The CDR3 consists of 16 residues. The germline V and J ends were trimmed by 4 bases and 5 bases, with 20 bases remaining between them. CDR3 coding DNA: TGTGCCAGTAGTACCGACCGGGTCAGGGGCTGGACTGAAGCTTTCTTT. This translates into CASSTDRVRGWTEAFF.

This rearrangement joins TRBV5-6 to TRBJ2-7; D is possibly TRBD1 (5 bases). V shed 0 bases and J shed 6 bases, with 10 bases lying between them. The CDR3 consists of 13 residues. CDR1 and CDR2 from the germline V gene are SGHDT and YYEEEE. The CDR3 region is CASSLARAVEQYF. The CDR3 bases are TGTGCCAGCAGCTTGGCCAGGGCGGTCGAGCAGTACTTC.

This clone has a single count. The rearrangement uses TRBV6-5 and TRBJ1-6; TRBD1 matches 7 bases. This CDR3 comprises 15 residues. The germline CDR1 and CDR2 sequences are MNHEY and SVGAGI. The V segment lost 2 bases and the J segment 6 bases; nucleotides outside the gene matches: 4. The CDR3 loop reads CASSYTTGSNSPLHF. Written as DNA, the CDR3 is TGTGCCAGCAGTTACACGACAGGGTCTAATTCACCCCTCCACTTT.

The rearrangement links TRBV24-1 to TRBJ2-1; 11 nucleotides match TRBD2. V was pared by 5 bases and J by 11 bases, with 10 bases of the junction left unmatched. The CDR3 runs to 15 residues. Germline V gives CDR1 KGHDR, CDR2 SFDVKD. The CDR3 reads CATSGPLTSGGKQFF. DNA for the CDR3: TGTGCCACCAGTGGACCCCTAACTAGCGGGGGAAAGCAGTTCTTC.

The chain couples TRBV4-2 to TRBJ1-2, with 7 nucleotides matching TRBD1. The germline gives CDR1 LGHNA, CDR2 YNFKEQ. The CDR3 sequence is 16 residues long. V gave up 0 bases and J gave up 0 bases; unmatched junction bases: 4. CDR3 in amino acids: CASSQEGTAPNYGYTF. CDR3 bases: TGTGCCAGCAGCCAAGAAGGGACAGCACCTAACTATGGCTACACCTTC.

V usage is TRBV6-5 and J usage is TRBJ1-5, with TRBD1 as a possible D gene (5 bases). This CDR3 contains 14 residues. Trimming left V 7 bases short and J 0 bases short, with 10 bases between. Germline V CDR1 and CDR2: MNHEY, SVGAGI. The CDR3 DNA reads TGTGCCAGCATAGAGACAGCTAGCAATCAGCCCCAGCATTTT. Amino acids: CASIETASNQPQHF.

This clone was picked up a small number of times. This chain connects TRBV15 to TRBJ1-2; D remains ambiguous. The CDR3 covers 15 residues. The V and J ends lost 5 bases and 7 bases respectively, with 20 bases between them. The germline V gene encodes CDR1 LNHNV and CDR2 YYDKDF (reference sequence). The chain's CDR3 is CATSPRSLGRGGYTF. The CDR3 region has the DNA TGTGCCACCAGCCCACGGTCCCTTGGGCGTGGTGGCTACACCTTC.

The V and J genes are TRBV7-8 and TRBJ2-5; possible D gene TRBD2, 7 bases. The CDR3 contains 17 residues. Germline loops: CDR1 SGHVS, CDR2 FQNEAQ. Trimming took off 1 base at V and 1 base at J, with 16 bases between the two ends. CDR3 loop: CASSLVRWGGGQETQYF. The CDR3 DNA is TGTGCCAGCAGCTTAGTTCGTTGGGGGGGCGGCCAAGAGACCCAGTACTTC. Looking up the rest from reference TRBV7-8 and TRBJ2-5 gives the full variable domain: GAGVSQSPRYKVAKRGQDVALRCDPISGHVSLFWYQQALGQGPEFLTYFQNEAQLDKSGLPSDRFFAERPEGSVSTLKIQRTQQEDSAVYLCASSLVRWGGGQETQYFGPGTRLLVL.